The present TCR beta chain was sequenced within a study of cytomegalovirus exposure and HLA in healthy donors. The primer mix had 60 Vbeta and 13 Jbeta primers. TCRdb keeps only in-frame clones here, not all; method: immunoSEQ multiplex PCR. The sample features roughly 80,000 clones, with about 5.5% in its top ten. General observations from the study: In vitro, three CMV-associated chains proved specific for CMV antigens.

Worth noting for this clone: Its target is unknown.

This CDR3 contains 17 residues. V trimming: 2 bases; J trimming: 2 bases; junction bases outside the gene matches: 5. Per germline, CDR1 SGHRS and CDR2 YFSETQ. The sequenced sample consisted of PBMCs. The chain carries TRBV5-1 and TRBJ2-2, with TRBD2 matching over 11 bases. This TCR derives from a girl between 10 and 17 years old in good health and CMV-seropositive. The CDR3 sequence: CASSLLAGALNTGELFF. CDR3 DNA: TGCGCCAGCAGCTTACTAGCGGGGGCCCTAAACACCGGGGAGCTGTTTTTT.